The entry below gives a single T cell receptor beta chain sequence along with its context. Its antigen is still unknown. Generated by immunoSEQ multiplex PCR, the TCRdb table keeps only in-frame clones and is missing some. The profile shows 100,000 to 150,000 clones, approximately 83% of them singletons. The sample comes from a study of T cell responses to AZD1222 COVID-19 vaccine. Study conclusions and caveats: Reportedly, close to half of spike-specific TCRs are directed against unmutated variant regions. Donors, mostly white British, included more females; clonal diversity was possibly underestimated.

V was cut by 3 bases and J by 6 bases, with 14 bases left in between. This CDR3 is built from 15 residues. In germline, CDR1 is MRHNA, CDR2 SNTAGT. This chain links TRBV6-4 with TRBJ2-2; D may be TRBD1 (5 bases). The receptor comes from an adult in good health. The sequencing here drew on peripheral blood, taken on day 0 of AZD1222 vaccination. The CDR3 nucleotides are TGTGCCAGCAGTGATGGGGCGCTTGATTCCGGGGAGCTGTTTTTT. This translates into CASSDGALDSGELFF.